Each of the 18 T cell receptor beta chains below was sequenced from the same sample in a study of blood T cells in healthy people across ages. The second PCR ran roughly 6 to 11 cycles with a sample-barcoded 5' primer and J-beta primers. TCRdb itself ran the 5' RACE reads through MiXCR, one entry per CDR3 protein. Of some 930,000 distinct CDR3 sequences in the sample, just under 30% were seen once. The same data also went into a second study, on T cells of mothers and their children.

Sequenced input: blood. These receptors were collected from a woman aged 40 to 50 in good health.

The table lists this clonotype with many counts. This chain links TRBV5-1 with TRBJ2-3, with 7 bases lining up with TRBD1. The CDR3 runs 14 residues. Per the germline V gene, CDR1 is SGHRS and CDR2 is YFSETQ. J was trimmed by 2 bases and V by 1 base; bases with no gene match: 1. CDR3 in DNA: TGCGCCAGCAGCTTGACAGGGGCCACAGATACGCAGTATTTT. Amino acid sequence: CASSLTGATDTQYF.

Notes on this clonotype: This clone may be a read error of a much larger clone one base away. This chain connects TRBV29-1 to TRBJ2-1; D is unresolved. V gave up 3 bases and J gave up 3 bases, with 12 bases separating them. The germline CDR1 and CDR2 sequences are SQVTM and ANQGSEA. This CDR3 is built from 14 residues. The DNA of the CDR3 is TGCAGCGTTGACTTGGGTAGGTTCTACAATGAGCAGTTCTTC. Encoded protein: CSVDLGRFYNEQFF.

To note about this clonotype: A read error may be the cause here, since a much bigger clone is one base away. This chain joins TRBV18 and TRBJ2-7; 9 nucleotides align to TRBD2. The CDR3 sequence is 16 residues long. The germline CDR1 and CDR2 sequences are KGHSH and LQKENI. J was trimmed by 3 bases and V by 2 bases; bases with no gene match: 8. CDR3 nucleotide sequence: TGTGCCAGCTCACCAAGGGGGCTAGCGGGGAGCTACGAGCAGTACTTC. This gives the protein CASSPRGLAGSYEQYF.

This clonotype appeared a single time. The rearrangement joins TRBV20-1 to TRBJ1-6; D is undetermined. V lost 5 bases, J lost 7 bases, and 12 bases lay in between. Germline CDR1 reads DFQATT; CDR2 reads SNEGSKA (reference sequence). There are 13 residues in the CDR3. The CDR3 sequence: CSAQSIANSPLHF. In DNA form, the CDR3 reads TGCAGTGCTCAGAGCATAGCGAATTCACCCCTCCACTTT.

The rearrangement links TRBV3-1 to TRBJ1-2; the match to TRBD1 covers 9 bases. Germline loops: CDR1 LGHDT, CDR2 YNNKEL (reference sequence). Germline trimming cut 4 bases from V and 5 bases from J; bases unmatched to any gene: 8. This CDR3 spans 15 amino acids. The CDR3 here is CASSPLTGTGYGYTF. CDR3 sequence (DNA): TGTGCCAGCAGCCCGTTAACCGGGACAGGGTATGGCTACACCTTC.

The chain has TRBV5-1 and TRBJ1-2; TRBD1 matches at 12 bases. The CDR3 runs to 16 residues. In germline, CDR1 is SGHRS, CDR2 YFSETQ. V gave up 2 bases and J gave up 7 bases; unmatched junction bases: 9. The DNA for the CDR3 is TGCGCCAGCAGCTTATTTGGGACAGGGGGCGTATCTGGCTACACCTTC. Translated, it gives CASSLFGTGGVSGYTF.

Comments on this clonotype: This may arise from a read error, as a much more abundant clone is one base away. The gene calls are TRBV5-1 and TRBJ2-1, with D perhaps given as TRBD1 or TRBD2 (6 bases each). The J call is doubtful: the DNA matches TRBJ2-7 better. Germline V gene sequence: CDR1 SGHRS, CDR2 YFSETQ. This CDR3 comprises 15 residues. The CDR3 here is CASSLEGGSYNEQYF. CDR3 nucleotide sequence: TGCGCCAGCAGCTTGGAGGGGGGCTCCTACAATGAGCAGTACTTC.

This clonotype occurred many times. This rearrangement joins TRBV29-1 to TRBJ2-5, with D possibly matching TRBD1 (6 bases). The V gene's germline CDR1 is SQVTM and CDR2 ANQGSEA. The CDR3 extends over 13 amino acids. Trimming left V 4 bases short and J 5 bases short, with 14 bases between. In DNA, the CDR3 is TGCAGCGTTGGTTTGAACAGGGCCGAGACCCAGTACTTC. This gives the protein CSVGLNRAETQYF. Based on the CDR3 plus reference TRBV29-1 and TRBJ2-5, the full variable domain is SAVISQKPSRDICQRGTSLTIQCQVDSQVTMMFWYRQQPGQSLTLIATANQGSEATYESGFVIDKFPISRPNLTFSTLTVSNMSPEDSSIYLCSVGLNRAETQYFGPGTRLLVL.

This clonotype was detected a few times. This chain links TRBV27 with TRBJ2-1; weak D call: TRBD1 (7 bases). V was trimmed by 5 bases and J by 8 bases, leaving 16 bases between them. CDR3 length equals 14 residues. The germline gives CDR1 MNHEY, CDR2 SMNVEV (reference sequence). The chain's CDR3 is CASSIYRGGDEQFF. CDR3 in DNA: TGTGCCAGCAGTATCTACAGGGGCGGGGATGAGCAGTTCTTC.

This clonotype was observed many times. A read error may produce the germline difference seen at one junction end. The chain has TRBV27 and TRBJ2-1, with D uncertain. The CDR3 is made up of 13 amino acids. Germline CDR1 reads MNHEY; CDR2 reads SMNVEV (reference sequence). CDR3 protein: CATSLSAYNEQFF. The CDR3 DNA is TGTGCCACCAGTTTAAGTGCATACAATGAGCAGTTCTTC.

CDR3 protein: CASSPEGGETQYF. The CDR3 region has the DNA TGCGCCAGCAGCCCGGAGGGGGGAGAGACCCAGTACTTC. The V call is TRBV5-1, the J call TRBJ2-7; D is possibly TRBD1 or TRBD2 (6 bases each). TRBJ2-5 explains the end of the DNA better; the J call may be wrong. This CDR3 contains 13 residues. The germline V gene encodes CDR1 SGHRS and CDR2 YFSETQ.

The V and J genes are TRBV25-1 and TRBJ2-3; no clear D. Germline V gene sequence: CDR1 MGHDK, CDR2 SYGVNS. The CDR3 runs to 15 residues. Trimming left V 1 base short and J 2 bases short, with 10 bases between. CDR3 coding DNA: TGTGCCAGCAGTGAATTAGGGCGGTACACAGATACGCAGTATTTT. It yields the protein CASSELGRYTDTQYF.

This clonotype was counted only a few times. V usage is TRBV11-2 and J usage is TRBJ1-5; 7 bases agree with TRBD1. Germline CDR1 reads SGHAT; CDR2 reads FQNNGV. This CDR3 spans 13 amino acids. J gave up 9 bases and V 5 bases, and 7 bases lay outside the gene matches. The CDR3 region has the DNA TGTGCCAGCAGCCGCGGGACAGAAGGGCCCCAGCATTTT. Its protein is CASSRGTEGPQHF.

This clonotype was counted ten times or more. The chain combines TRBV20-1 with TRBJ2-1; D ambiguous. The germline V gene encodes CDR1 DFQATT and CDR2 SNEGSKA (reference sequence). CDR3 length equals 13 residues. The V gene lost 3 bases and the J gene lost 5 bases, with 11 bases spanning the gap. The CDR3 loop is CSASGPSHNEQFF. The CDR3 nucleotides are TGCAGTGCTAGCGGGCCTTCACACAATGAGCAGTTCTTC.

This clonotype was detected only once. The gene calls are TRBV5-1 and TRBJ2-3, with TRBD2 matching 10 bases. Germline-derived CDR1 and CDR2 are SGHRS and YFSETQ. J gave up 0 bases and V 4 bases, and 11 bases lay outside the gene matches. The CDR3 consists of 18 residues. The CDR3 sequence: CASSPGPAGGQSTDTQYF. The CDR3 nucleotides read TGCGCCAGCAGCCCGGGACCAGCGGGGGGGCAGAGCACAGATACGCAGTATTTT.

This clonotype was seen repeatedly, ten times or more. This sequence joins TRBV7-2 and TRBJ2-5; D gene unclear. The CDR3 contains 15 residues. Germline-derived CDR1 and CDR2 are SGHTA and FQGNSA. Trimming removed 4 bases from V and 1 base from J, with 13 bases in between. CDR3 bases: TGTGCCAGCAGCTCCGTTGTGGGTTTCCAAGAGACCCAGTACTTC. This translates into CASSSVVGFQETQYF.

For this clonotype: With a much larger clone just one base away, this may be a read error. The genes are TRBV28 and TRBJ1-2, with D hard to call. The CDR3 is 12 residues long. CDR1 is MDHEN, CDR2 SYDVKM, per germline. The CDR3 DNA reads TGTGCCGGCAGAACAACCGGCTATGGCTACACCTTC. It codes for CAGRTTGYGYTF.

This clonotype was seen at least ten times. This chain connects TRBV4-1 to TRBJ1-1; D is ambiguous. CDR3 length: 14 amino acids. Per germline, CDR1 MGHRA and CDR2 YSYEKL. V lost 0 bases and J lost 7, with 12 bases in between. CDR3 sequence reads: CASSQDFTVLEAFF. In DNA form, the CDR3 reads TGCGCCAGCAGCCAAGATTTCACGGTGCTTGAAGCTTTCTTT.